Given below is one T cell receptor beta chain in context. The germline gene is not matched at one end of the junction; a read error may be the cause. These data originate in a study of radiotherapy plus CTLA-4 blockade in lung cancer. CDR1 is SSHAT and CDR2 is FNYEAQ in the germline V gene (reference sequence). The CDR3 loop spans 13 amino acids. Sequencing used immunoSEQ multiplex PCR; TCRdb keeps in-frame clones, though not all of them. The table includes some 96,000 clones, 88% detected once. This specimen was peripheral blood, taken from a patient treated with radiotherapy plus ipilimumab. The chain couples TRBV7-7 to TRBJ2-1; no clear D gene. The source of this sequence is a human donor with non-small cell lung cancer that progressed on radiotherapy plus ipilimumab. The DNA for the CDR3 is TGTGCTAGCAGCTTAGTACCCAACACGGAGCAGTTCTTC. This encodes CASSLVPNTEQFF.